The 31 T cell receptor beta chains reported below all come from one sample, sequenced in a study of cytomegalovirus exposure and HLA in healthy donors. 13 Jbeta primers and 60 Vbeta primers were used for the PCR. Clones were read by immunoSEQ multiplex PCR, and TCRdb kept only the in-frame ones, dropping some. This repertoire shows nearly 200,000 clones, 87% found once; its top ten account for over 1%. Sample: PBMCs. The receptors stem from a man aged 25-45 years in good health and CMV-seronegative.

In its sample, this clone was seen once. The rearrangement joins TRBV7-2 to TRBJ2-5, with D perhaps matching TRBD2 (5 bases). Between the trimmed V and J ends, which lost 3 bases and 4 bases, there was a span of 9 bases. CDR1 is SGHTA, CDR2 FQGNSA, per germline. There are 13 residues in the CDR3. The CDR3 is CASSFTGIETQYF. The DNA of the CDR3 is TGTGCCAGCAGCTTTACGGGAATAGAGACCCAGTACTTC.

The rearrangement joins TRBV27 to TRBJ2-2; D may be TRBD2 (6 bases). V was shortened by 6 bases and J by 1 base, with 6 bases between the two germline ends. Germline V CDR1 and CDR2: MNHEY, SMNVEV (reference sequence). The CDR3 length is 13 residues. The CDR3 DNA is TGTGCCAGCAGGGGGGGGAACACCGGGGAGCTGTTTTTT. It yields the protein CASRGGNTGELFF.

The genes are TRBV30 and TRBJ1-5, with 9 nucleotides matching TRBD1. CDR1 GTSNPN and CDR2 SVGIG come from the germline V gene (reference sequence). V lost 2 bases and J lost 3; bases outside the gene matches: 11. The CDR3 runs 17 residues. The CDR3: CAWSPTGGGKVNQPQHF. The CDR3 region has the DNA TGTGCCTGGAGTCCCACAGGGGGCGGAAAGGTCAATCAGCCCCAGCATTTT.

The J gene is TRBJ2-7, the V gene TRBV30; D not resolved. Deletions cut 3 bases from V and 6 bases from J, with 18 bases between. Germline CDR1 and CDR2: GTSNPN and SVGIG (reference sequence). The CDR3 is 14 residues long. DNA of the CDR3: TGTGCCTGGAGAGAGCTCGCCTTACCGTCCGAGCAGTACTTC. This gives the protein CAWRELALPSEQYF.

The count of this clone is one. The chain links TRBV4-2 to TRBJ2-5, with 9 bases identical to TRBD1. CDR1 and CDR2 (germline): LGHNA, YNFKEQ. The CDR3 runs to 13 residues. The V gene end was trimmed by 4 bases and the J gene end by 5 bases; junction bases not matched to a gene: 2. The CDR3 loop is CASSPGQGETQYF. In nucleotides, the CDR3 is TGTGCCAGCAGCCCCGGACAGGGGGAGACCCAGTACTTC.

CDR3 protein: CASSLGLAGLTDTQYF. The CDR3, as DNA: TGTGCCAGCTCACTCGGACTAGCGGGATTGACAGATACGCAGTATTTT. The chain employs TRBV18 and TRBJ2-3; TRBD2 agrees at 12 bases. The germline CDR1 and CDR2 sequences are KGHSH and LQKENI. V was pared by 4 bases and J by 3 bases, with 5 bases of the junction left unmatched. This CDR3 has 16 amino acids.

This clone was counted once. This CDR3 reads CASSLGGGSLGYEQYF. Here the CDR3 DNA reads TGCGCCAGCAGCTTGGGCGGGGGGAGTTTGGGGTACGAGCAGTACTTC. The chain has TRBV5-1 and TRBJ2-7, with TRBD2 matching 8 bases. Germline V gene lookup returns CDR1 SGHRS and CDR2 YFSETQ. V lost 0 bases to trimming and J lost 4 bases; unmatched junction nucleotides: 9. The CDR3 spans 16 residues.

The rearrangement links TRBV6-8 to TRBJ1-5, with a weak D call TRBD1 (5 bases). The V gene's germline CDR1 is MNHGY and CDR2 SAAAGT. The CDR3 loop spans 17 amino acids. The germline V and J ends were trimmed by 5 bases and 3 bases, with 20 bases remaining between them. The CDR3 sequence is CASSHYRGAGINQPQHF. CDR3 sequence (DNA): TGTGCCAGCAGTCATTACCGTGGGGCAGGGATCAATCAGCCCCAGCATTTT.

This chain connects TRBV27 to TRBJ2-5, with 13 bases that match TRBD2. The J call is doubtful: the DNA matches TRBJ2-7 better. The CDR3 consists of 15 residues. Germline V gene data show CDR1 as MNHEY and CDR2 as SMNVEV (reference sequence). The CDR3 DNA sequence: TGTGCCAGCAGTTTGGGACTAGCGGGAATCTACGAGCAGTACTTC. The encoded protein is CASSLGLAGIYEQYF.

This chain connects TRBV27 to TRBJ1-5; D might be TRBD1 (5 bases). The length of the CDR3 is 12 residues. Germline V lookup: CDR1 MNHEY, CDR2 SMNVEV (reference sequence). Trimming left V 6 bases short and J 7 bases short, with 10 bases between. This chain's CDR3 is CASSPGGQPQHF. As DNA, the CDR3 is TGTGCCAGCAGCCCCGGGGGGCAGCCCCAGCATTTT.

This clone was counted only a few times. The chain combines TRBV27 with TRBJ1-4; 7 positions match TRBD1. V was clipped by 6 bases and J by 0 bases; unmatched bases: 7. Germline values: CDR1 MNHEY, CDR2 SMNVEV (reference sequence). This CDR3 has 16 residues. CDR3 sequence reads: CASSQDRRATNEKLFF. In DNA form, the CDR3 reads TGTGCCAGCAGCCAGGACAGGAGGGCAACTAATGAAAAACTGTTTTTT.

CDR3 protein: CANREIQGRAGYTF. The CDR3 nucleotides read TGTGCCAACAGGGAGATACAGGGAAGAGCTGGCTACACCTTC. V and J are TRBV2 and TRBJ1-2; tentative D call: TRBD1 (6 bases). The CDR3 runs to 14 residues. Trimming pared 10 bases from V and 7 bases from J, leaving 22 bases between. Germline V gene lookup returns CDR1 SNHLY and CDR2 FYNNEI. The full variable domain, its missing parts supplied by reference TRBV2 and TRBJ1-2, is EPEVTQTPSHQVTQMGQEVILRCVPISNHLYFYWYRQILGQKVEFLVSFYNNEISEKSEIFDDQFSVERPDGSNFTLKIRSTKLEDSAMYFCANREIQGRAGYTFGSGTRLTVV.

This sequence joins TRBV28 and TRBJ2-3; tentative D call: TRBD2 (5 bases). Germline lookup yields CDR1 MDHEN and CDR2 SYDVKM. V lost 6 bases and J lost 2, with 15 bases in between. The length of the CDR3 is 15 residues. This CDR3 reads CASRETNLNTDTQYF. In DNA form, the CDR3 reads TGTGCCAGCAGGGAGACTAACTTAAACACAGATACGCAGTATTTT.

This clone has just one count. The chain is built from TRBV7-2 and TRBJ1-4, with D maybe TRBD1 (5 bases). Germline lookup yields CDR1 SGHTA and CDR2 FQGNSA. The V end was cut by 5 bases, the J end by 0 bases, with 16 bases between. The CDR3 length is 17 residues. The CDR3 loop reads CASSLGGGPATNEKLFF. The DNA of the CDR3 is TGTGCCAGCAGCCTGGGGGGGGGTCCCGCAACTAATGAAAAACTGTTTTTT.

The chain couples TRBV18 to TRBJ2-5; 9 nucleotides agree with TRBD1. The V gene's germline CDR1 is KGHSH and CDR2 LQKENI. With 3 bases clipped from V and 3 bases from J, the junction kept 5 bases outside the gene matches. The CDR3 length is 15 residues. CDR3 DNA: TGTGCCAGCTCACCGGGGACAGGGCCAAAAGAGACCCAGTACTTC. This codes for CASSPGTGPKETQYF. Full variable domain (remainder filled in from reference TRBV18 and TRBJ2-5): NAGVMQNPRHLVRRRGQEARLRCSPMKGHSHVYWYRQLPEEGLKFMVYLQKENIIDESGMPKERFSAEFPKEGPSILRIQQVVRGDSAAYFCASSPGTGPKETQYFGPGTRLLVL.

The V gene is TRBV9, the J gene TRBJ2-1, with D perhaps matching TRBD2 (5 bases). CDR3 length equals 14 residues. Trimming took off 2 bases at V and 0 bases at J, with 6 bases between the two ends. CDR1 is SGDLS and CDR2 is YYNGEE in the germline V gene. This chain's CDR3 is CASSVGSSYNEQFF. The DNA of the CDR3 is TGTGCCAGCAGCGTTGGGAGCTCCTACAATGAGCAGTTCTTC.

This rearrangement joins TRBV11-2 to TRBJ2-7; 7 nucleotides align to TRBD1. In germline, CDR1 is SGHAT, CDR2 FQNNGV. The CDR3 length is 16 residues. Trimming took 8 bases from V and 3 from J; bases not matched to a gene: 16. CDR3 bases: TGTGCCAGCGGAAACCGAATCGGAAGGGACAGCTACGAGCAGTACTTC. Residues: CASGNRIGRDSYEQYF.

This chain links TRBV15 with TRBJ1-5; 8 bases map to TRBD1. The germline CDR1 and CDR2 sequences are LNHNV and YYDKDF (reference sequence). The V segment lost 0 bases and the J segment 1 base; nucleotides outside the gene matches: 5. This CDR3 comprises 17 residues. This chain's CDR3 is CATSREVTGESNQPQHF. The CDR3, as DNA: TGTGCCACCAGCAGAGAGGTGACAGGGGAGAGCAATCAGCCCCAGCATTTT.

V usage is TRBV30 and J usage is TRBJ1-5; 8 positions match TRBD1. CDR1 is GTSNPN and CDR2 is SVGIG in the germline V gene (reference sequence). The CDR3 loop spans 13 amino acids. V shed 2 bases, J shed 11 bases, and the junction held 8 bases outside the gene matches. The CDR3 is CAWSRDRGGSQHF. CDR3 sequence (DNA): TGTGCCTGGAGTCGCGACAGGGGAGGCTCCCAGCATTTT.

The rearrangement links TRBV30 to TRBJ2-7; the D gene is possibly TRBD1 (5 bases). Per germline, CDR1 GTSNPN and CDR2 SVGIG (reference sequence). This CDR3 contains 13 residues. V was pared by 1 base and J by 5 bases, with 12 bases between. CDR3 in amino acids: CAWSGVWGNEQYF. The CDR3 DNA is TGTGCCTGGAGTGGTGTATGGGGCAACGAGCAGTACTTC.

This chain connects TRBV12-5 to TRBJ2-1, with D possibly TRBD1 on 5 matching bases. Germline V gene sequence: CDR1 LGHNT, CDR2 FRNRAP. This CDR3 region has 15 residues. The germline V and J ends were trimmed by 5 bases and 5 bases, with 16 bases remaining between them. The CDR3 sequence is CASGLSRALNNEQFF. CDR3 DNA sequence: TGTGCTAGTGGTCTGTCCAGGGCTCTCAACAATGAGCAGTTCTTC.

The chain has TRBV2 and TRBJ2-2; D might be TRBD2 (6 bases). Germline CDR1 is SNHLY and CDR2 is FYNNEI. This CDR3 region has 13 residues. V was cut by 7 bases and J by 2 bases, with 8 bases left in between. CDR3 in amino acids: CASTAGNTGELFF. In DNA, the CDR3 is TGTGCCAGCACTGCGGGAAACACCGGGGAGCTGTTTTTT.

V is TRBV19 and J is TRBJ2-1; tentative D call: TRBD1 (5 bases). Germline V gene sequence: CDR1 LNHDA, CDR2 SQIVND (reference sequence). This CDR3 region has 13 residues. Trimming left V 1 base short and J 8 bases short, with 9 bases between. CDR3 nucleotides: TGTGCCAGTAGTATAGGACCCAGGGATGAGCAGTTCTTC. It is translated as CASSIGPRDEQFF.

The genes are TRBV4-1 and TRBJ2-1, with 10 bases aligning to TRBD2. CDR1 is MGHRA, CDR2 YSYEKL, per germline. The CDR3 length is 17 residues. V lost 3 bases, J lost 7 bases, and 12 bases stayed unmatched. In DNA form, the CDR3 reads TGCGCCAGCAGCCAGCCCCATGGGCTAGCGGGAGAGAATGAGCAGTTCTTC. This encodes CASSQPHGLAGENEQFF.

The genes are TRBV19 and TRBJ1-5; D perhaps matches TRBD1 (5 bases). The CDR3 totals 15 residues. In germline, CDR1 is LNHDA, CDR2 SQIVND (reference sequence). V lost 1 base to trimming and J lost 6 bases, with 13 bases between them. For the CDR3, the DNA is TGTGCCAGTAGTATAGGGCAGGGATCGGGTCAGCCCCAGCATTTT. This encodes CASSIGQGSGQPQHF.

This CDR3 is CASTGRGGGTDTQYF. The DNA of the CDR3 is TGTGCCAGCACAGGGCGGGGGGGCGGCACAGATACGCAGTATTTT. V and J are TRBV2 and TRBJ2-3; 9 nucleotides match TRBD2. From germline, CDR1 is SNHLY and CDR2 FYNNEI. The CDR3 spans 15 residues. V lost 7 bases, J lost 1 base, and 6 bases stayed unmatched.

The CDR3 DNA is TGCGCCAGCAGCCAAGATCGGGGCGGGGAGCTGTTTTTT. It codes for CASSQDRGGELFF. The genes are TRBV4-3 and TRBJ2-2; maybe TRBD2 (5 bases). V was cut by 0 bases and J by 7 bases, with 6 bases left in between. Germline V lookup: CDR1 LGHNA, CDR2 YSLEER. CDR3 length equals 13 residues.

There are many counts of this clone. The chain carries TRBV6-6 and TRBJ2-7; tentative D call: TRBD1 (8 bases). Germline CDR1 reads MNHNY; CDR2 reads SVGAGI (reference sequence). V gave up 7 bases and J gave up 5 bases, with 18 bases separating them. The CDR3 loop spans 14 amino acids. The CDR3 loop reads CASTIRGGQDEQYF. CDR3 nucleotides: TGTGCCAGCACCATAAGGGGGGGACAGGACGAGCAGTACTTC.

The chain combines TRBV7-2 with TRBJ2-1, with D unresolved. CDR3 size: 12 residues. V lost 4 bases and J 10 bases, leaving 11 bases between the germline ends. Germline CDR1 is SGHTA and CDR2 is FQGNSA. The CDR3 region is CASSYSRGEQFF. In DNA, the CDR3 is TGTGCCAGCAGCTATAGCCGTGGCGAGCAGTTCTTC.

This chain uses TRBV10-3 with TRBJ2-7; D possibly corresponds to TRBD1 (6 bases). V was clipped by 0 bases and J by 3 bases, with 12 bases between them. The CDR3 length is 15 residues. The germline V gene encodes CDR1 ENHRY and CDR2 SYGVKD. The CDR3 loop reads CAISESWTVNYEQYF. CDR3 nucleotide sequence: TGTGCCATCAGTGAGTCCTGGACAGTAAACTACGAGCAGTACTTC.

This clone has more than one count but fewer than ten. The rearrangement links TRBV6-6 to TRBJ2-3; D possibly corresponds to TRBD1 (6 bases). Germline-derived CDR1 and CDR2 are MNHNY and SVGAGI (reference sequence). This CDR3 has 12 amino acids. V dropped 8 bases and J dropped 2 bases, with 8 bases sitting between them. The CDR3 region has the DNA TGTGCCAGCGGACAGATCACAGATACGCAGTATTTT. Amino acids: CASGQITDTQYF.